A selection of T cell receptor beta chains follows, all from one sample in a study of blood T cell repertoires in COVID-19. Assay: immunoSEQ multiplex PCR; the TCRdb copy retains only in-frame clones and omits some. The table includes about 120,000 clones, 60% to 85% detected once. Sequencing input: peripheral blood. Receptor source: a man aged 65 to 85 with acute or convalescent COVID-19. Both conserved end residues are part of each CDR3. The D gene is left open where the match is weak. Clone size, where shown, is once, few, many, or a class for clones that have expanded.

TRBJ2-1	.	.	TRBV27	TGTGCCAGCAGTTTAGTTTTGGCGACAGCCCCGTTCTTC	CASSLVLATAPFF
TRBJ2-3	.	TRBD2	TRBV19	TGTGCCAGTAGTACCGCGGGACTAGCGAACACAGATACGCAGTATTTT	CASSTAGLANTDTQYF
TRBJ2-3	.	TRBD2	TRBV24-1	TGTGCCACCAGGGGACTAGCGGGAGGGAAAACAGATACGCAGTATTTT	CATRGLAGGKTDTQYF
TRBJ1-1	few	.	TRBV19	TGTGCCAGTAGTATGACAGGCGCGAACACTGAAGCTTTCTTT	CASSMTGANTEAFF
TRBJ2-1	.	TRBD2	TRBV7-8	TGTGCCAGCAGCCTACTACAGCGGGAGGGGAACAATGAGCAGTTCTTC	CASSLLQREGNNEQFF
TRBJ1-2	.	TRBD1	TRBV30	TGTGCCTGGAGTGATCACGGGACAGGGAATGGCTACACCTTC	CAWSDHGTGNGYTF
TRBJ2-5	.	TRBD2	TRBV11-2	TGTGCCAGCAGCTCAGGGGTAATAGCGGGACGAGAGACCCAGTACTTC	CASSSGVIAGRETQYF
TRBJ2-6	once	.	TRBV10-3	TGTGCCATCAGCCCACAGGGTACCTCTGGGGCCAACGTCCTGACTTTC	CAISPQGTSGANVLTF
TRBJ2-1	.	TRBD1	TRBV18	TGTGCCAGCTCAGCGCAGACAGGGGGCTCTTTAGGTGAGCAGTTCTTC	CASSAQTGGSLGEQFF
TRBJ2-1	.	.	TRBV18	TGTGCCAGCTCACGAGGTGGGGGGACCTACAATGAGCAGTTCTTC	CASSRGGGTYNEQFF
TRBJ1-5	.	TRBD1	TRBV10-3	TGTGCCATCAGTGAGTCGGGACAGGGGGCTCAGCCCCAGCATTTT	CAISESGQGAQPQHF
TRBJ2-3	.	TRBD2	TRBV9	TGTGCCAGCAGCCCACGGAGTAGCGGGGGTGCAGATACGCAGTATTTT	CASSPRSSGGADTQYF
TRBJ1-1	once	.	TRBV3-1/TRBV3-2	TGTGCCAGCAGCTTTAGGAACACTGAAGCTTTCTTT	CASSFRNTEAFF